These 30 T cell receptor beta chains came from one sample sequenced in a study of metastatic and nonmetastatic thyroid tumors. From the PCR reads, TCRdb re-called clones with MiXCR. The sample yields 25,000 to 35,000 clones, roughly 17% seen once. Each patient came to thyroid surgery without any prior treatment (of any kind). Specimen: blood. The origin of the receptors is a female donor with papillary thyroid cancer or a benign thyroid nodule (not recorded which). Some clones in this sample may be carry-over from other donors' samples.

At least ten counts were recorded for this clone. The chain couples TRBV7-8 to TRBJ2-3, with D uncertain. Germline CDR1 reads SGHVS; CDR2 reads FQNEAQ. Trimming cost V 1 base and J 4 bases, with 3 bases left between them. CDR3 length equals 12 residues. CDR3 nucleotides: TGTGCCAGCAGCTTAGACGCAGATACGCAGTATTTT. As protein: CASSLDADTQYF. Based on the CDR3 plus reference TRBV7-8 and TRBJ2-3, the full variable domain is GAGVSQSPRYKVAKRGQDVALRCDPISGHVSLFWYQQALGQGPEFLTYFQNEAQLDKSGLPSDRFFAERPEGSVSTLKIQRTQQEDSAVYLCASSLDADTQYFGPGTRLTVL.

This clone has at least ten counts. The rearrangement uses TRBV11-2 and TRBJ2-1; 10 positions agree with TRBD2. Trimming cost V 0 bases and J 7 bases; bases outside gene matches: 0. CDR1 is SGHAT, CDR2 FQNNGV, per germline. CDR3 length: 14 residues. The CDR3 here is CASSLELAGNEQFF. The DNA of the CDR3 is TGTGCCAGCAGCTTAGAACTAGCGGGAAATGAGCAGTTCTTC.

This clone was recorded at least ten times. The V gene is TRBV5-6, the J gene TRBJ1-3, with 9 bases aligning to TRBD1. Germline loops: CDR1 SGHDT, CDR2 YYEEEE. V lost 2 bases and J lost 9; bases outside the gene matches: 9. The CDR3 spans 15 residues. In DNA, the CDR3 is TGTGCCAGCAGCTTTGGAACAGGGGGCGGCGGCACCATATATTTT. Protein: CASSFGTGGGGTIYF.

In its sample, this clone was seen many times. One junction end does not reproduce the germline sequence, and a read error may be involved. The same CDR3 arises from other DNA sequences in this sample as well. The CDR3 nucleotides are TGCGCCAGCAGCGTAGGAGCCACCGGGGAGCTGTTTTTT. Translated: CASSVGATGELFF. The chain joins TRBV9 to TRBJ2-2; D remains unclear. Germline lookup yields CDR1 SGDLS and CDR2 YYNGEE. CDR3 length: 13 amino acids.

Points on this clone: The junction differs from germline at one of its ends, possibly a read error. The chain combines TRBV6-9 with TRBJ1-6, with a tentative D call TRBD1 (5 bases). CDR3 size: 16 residues. Germline CDR1 MNHGY, CDR2 SVAAGI. The CDR3 is CASSYGRPKGHSPLQF. As DNA, the CDR3 is TGTGCCAGCAGTTATGGTCGCCCTAAGGGGCATTCACCCCTCCAATTT.

Note on this clone: At one end, the junction sequence differs from germline, possibly due to a read error. V is TRBV28 and J is TRBJ2-6; 7 bases match TRBD1. The CDR3 spans 16 residues. Looked up from germline, CDR1 is MDHEN and CDR2 is SYDVKM. CDR3 in DNA: TGTGCCAGCAGGCCTAGGGGGCAGGGTGGGTCCAACGTCCTGACTTTC. Amino acid sequence: CASRPRGQGGSNVLTF.

This clone was counted at least ten times. The chain recombines TRBV28 with TRBJ2-1; unclear D gene. Germline loops: CDR1 MDHEN, CDR2 SYDVKM. The CDR3 runs to 12 residues. V was trimmed by 2 bases and J by 8 bases, leaving 7 bases between them. CDR3: CASSLGVDEQFF. The CDR3 region has the DNA TGTGCCAGCAGTTTAGGGGTCGATGAGCAGTTCTTC.

This clone was seen a few times. The CDR3, as DNA: TGTGCCACCAACCCCTTGGGACAGGGTTCCCACGAGCAGTACTTC. Residues: CATNPLGQGSHEQYF. The chain joins TRBV15 to TRBJ2-7; 9 bases are shared with TRBD1. The germline CDR1 and CDR2 sequences are LNHNV and YYDKDF (reference sequence). This CDR3 region has 15 residues. Trimming removed 7 bases from V and 5 bases from J; junction bases left unmatched: 12.

This clone was counted many times. This chain links TRBV6-1 with TRBJ2-5; TRBD2 might be the D (5 bases). This CDR3 comprises 16 residues. CDR1 MNHNS and CDR2 SASEGT come from the germline V gene. With 5 bases removed from V and 3 bases from J, the gap between germline ends came to 19 bases. CDR3 sequence (DNA): TGTGCCAGCAGTTTAAGGGCGGACTCCCGGGAAGAGACCCAGTACTTC. It is translated as CASSLRADSREETQYF.

This clone was detected only a few times. The chain links TRBV27 to TRBJ2-7; TRBD2 matches at 7 bases. The CDR3 has 17 amino acids. Unmatched junction bases numbered 13, after V lost 4 bases and J lost 1 base. CDR1 and CDR2 (germline): MNHEY, SMNVEV (reference sequence). The CDR3 region has the DNA TGTGCCAGCAGTTCCAAGTATTTCAGCGGGGCTTCCTACGAGCAGTACTTC. Translating gives CASSSKYFSGASYEQYF.

J is TRBJ2-7 and V is TRBV11-1, with D uncertain. The CDR3 runs 17 residues. Deletions cut 0 bases from V and 0 bases from J, with 15 bases between. The germline V gene has CDR1 SGHAT and CDR2 FQDESV (reference sequence). Here the CDR3 DNA reads TGTGCCAGCAGCTTAGCAATCGGAGCCAGCCTCTCCTACGAGCAGTACTTC. Translated: CASSLAIGASLSYEQYF.

This clone has only a few counts. V is TRBV5-8 and J is TRBJ2-6; 7 bases agree with TRBD1. CDR1 and CDR2 from the germline V gene are SGHTS and YDEGEE. The CDR3 is made up of 16 amino acids. Trimming at V came to 6 bases and at J to 2 bases, leaving 8 bases not matched to a gene. DNA of the CDR3: TGTGCCAGCAACCACCGACAGGGTACTGGGGCCAACGTCCTGACTTTC. Residues: CASNHRQGTGANVLTF.

This chain uses TRBV7-3 with TRBJ2-3, with D perhaps assigned TRBD1 or TRBD2 (5 bases each). Trimming removed 3 bases from V and 11 bases from J, with 18 bases in between. The length of the CDR3 is 14 residues. Germline V lookup: CDR1 SGHTA, CDR2 FQGTGA. For the CDR3, the DNA is TGTGCCAGCAGCTTGGGACCCCGTCCCTACGAGCAGTATTTT. Protein sequence: CASSLGPRPYEQYF.

This clone was recorded at least ten times. V is TRBV5-1 and J is TRBJ2-7, with a tentative D call TRBD1 (5 bases). CDR1 and CDR2 from the germline V gene are SGHRS and YFSETQ. Trimming pared 4 bases from V and 2 bases from J, leaving 10 bases between. The CDR3 has 13 amino acids. The CDR3 bases are TGCGCCAGCAGCACTGACAGTACCTACGAGCAGTACTTC. As protein: CASSTDSTYEQYF.

This clone is deemed medium-sized. The rearrangement joins TRBV20-1 to TRBJ2-7; 12 positions match TRBD2. CDR1 is DFQATT, CDR2 SNEGSKA, per germline (reference sequence). Unmatched junction bases numbered 10, after V lost 2 bases and J lost 2 bases. The CDR3 has 17 residues. CDR3 region: CSARLTSGRGFTYEQYF. In DNA form, the CDR3 reads TGCAGTGCTAGACTGACTAGCGGGAGAGGGTTTACCTACGAGCAGTACTTC.

This clone occurred a few times. Being one base from a much bigger clone, this may be a read error. Given the absence of the conserved phenylalanine or tryptophan at the CDR3 end, a read error is likely. This chain links TRBV28 with TRBJ1-5, with no clear D. V was cut by 8 bases and J by 6 bases, with 17 bases left in between. The CDR3 has 14 residues. Per the germline V gene, CDR1 is MDHEN and CDR2 is SYDVKM. CDR3 nucleotides: TGTGCCAGCGGGGAGACCGTACTGTGTCAGCCCCAGCATCTT. The encoded protein is CASGETVLCQPQHL.

This clone was seen at least ten times. The J gene is TRBJ2-3, the V gene TRBV2; 10 nucleotides match TRBD2. Germline V gene sequence: CDR1 SNHLY, CDR2 FYNNEI. The CDR3 has 14 amino acids. V trimming: 7 bases; J trimming: 5 bases; junction bases outside the gene matches: 6. The chain's CDR3 is CASTPAGGVDTQYF. The DNA for the CDR3 is TGTGCCAGCACCCCAGCGGGAGGGGTAGATACGCAGTATTTT.

This clone has a count of ten or more. The gene calls are TRBV28 and TRBJ1-2, with TRBD1 matching 8 bases. Trimming at V came to 2 bases and at J to 8 bases, leaving 4 bases not matched to a gene. The CDR3 loop spans 13 amino acids. Germline CDR1 MDHEN, CDR2 SYDVKM. The CDR3 DNA reads as TGTGCCAGCAGTTTACAGGGGGCGGAAGGCTACACCTTC. This encodes CASSLQGAEGYTF.

This clone was detected many times. The chain has TRBV10-3 and TRBJ2-7; D is perhaps TRBD2 (6 bases). The CDR3 spans 13 residues. The germline CDR1 and CDR2 sequences are ENHRY and SYGVKD. With 6 bases removed from V and 9 bases from J, the gap between germline ends came to 18 bases. The CDR3, as DNA: TGTGCCATCAGATTCGGCCAGGCCGGGGGGCAGTACTTC. Translated: CAIRFGQAGGQYF.

This clone was seen repeatedly, ten times or more. The chain uses TRBV6-1 and TRBJ1-1; the D is unclear. The CDR3 has 12 amino acids. The V end lost 6 bases, the J end lost 2 bases, and 7 bases lay between the germline ends. Germline CDR1 is MNHNS and CDR2 is SASEGT. The CDR3 coding sequence is TGTGCCAGCAGCCTCTCAAACACTGAAGCTTTCTTT. This encodes CASSLSNTEAFF.

In its sample, this clone was seen many times. This chain links TRBV6-4 with TRBJ2-1, with 8 bases lining up with TRBD2. The CDR3 covers 15 residues. After removal of 5 bases from V and 4 bases from J, the junction contained 7 bases not matched to a gene. Germline V lookup: CDR1 MRHNA, CDR2 SNTAGT. The CDR3 DNA sequence: TGTGCCAGCAGTTTTCGTAGCGGGGATTACAATGAGCAGTTCTTC. The encoded protein is CASSFRSGDYNEQFF.

This clone was detected ten times or more. V and J are TRBV28 and TRBJ1-5, with D possibly TRBD1 on 6 matching bases. The CDR3 sequence is 15 residues long. V lost 7 bases and J lost 0, with 13 bases in between. The germline V gene encodes CDR1 MDHEN and CDR2 SYDVKM. The CDR3 DNA is TGTGCCAGCATCTGGGGGGCTGATAGCAATCAGCCCCAGCATTTT. Protein: CASIWGADSNQPQHF.

Regarding this clone: As the CDR3 is not closed by the conserved phenylalanine or tryptophan, this likely results from a read error. At the DNA level, this CDR3 is encoded by other sequences in the same sample as well. The rearrangement uses TRBV20-1 and TRBJ1-1; D may be TRBD1 (6 bases). The CDR3 totals 14 residues. Germline V gives CDR1 DFQATT, CDR2 SNEGSKA (reference sequence). V lost 6 bases and J 2 bases, leaving 16 bases between the germline ends. The CDR3 protein is CSALRGSGNTEAFS. The CDR3 nucleotides are TGCAGTGCCTTAAGGGGGTCGGGAAACACTGAAGCTTTCTCG.

This clone was seen many times. This chain connects TRBV7-8 to TRBJ2-5, with D unclear. V dropped 1 base and J dropped 3 bases, with 12 bases sitting between them. This CDR3 contains 15 residues. Germline V lookup: CDR1 SGHVS, CDR2 FQNEAQ. CDR3 sequence (DNA): TGTGCCAGCAGCTTAGTCGTACGCTCAAAAGAGACCCAGTACTTC. Its protein is CASSLVVRSKETQYF.

J is TRBJ2-7 and V is TRBV28; 9 bases line up with TRBD2. Germline CDR1 MDHEN, CDR2 SYDVKM. After removal of 3 bases from V and 2 bases from J, the junction contained 5 bases not matched to a gene. This CDR3 spans 15 amino acids. The chain's CDR3 is CASSLGLAGPYEQYF. CDR3 DNA: TGTGCCAGCAGTTTGGGGCTAGCGGGACCCTACGAGCAGTACTTC.

This clone was observed many times. The V gene is TRBV7-2, the J gene TRBJ2-1, with 12 bases identical to TRBD2. This CDR3 spans 17 amino acids. V trimming: 5 bases; J trimming: 4 bases; junction bases outside the gene matches: 9. Germline CDR1 SGHTA, CDR2 FQGNSA. The CDR3 region has the DNA TGTGCCAGCAGCCACGGAAGGACTAGCGGGAAGTACAATGAGCAGTTCTTC. It translates to CASSHGRTSGKYNEQFF.

Remarks on this clone: One end of the junction is discordant with germline, which a read error may explain. The chain carries TRBV4-2 and TRBJ2-5; D may be TRBD1 (5 bases). The CDR3 sequence is 14 residues long. CDR1 and CDR2 (germline): LGHNA, YNFKEQ. CDR3 sequence reads: CAISQYRTEETQYF. Here the CDR3 DNA reads TGTGCCATCAGCCAATACAGGACCGAAGAGACCCAGTACTTC.

The table lists this clone with many counts. This same CDR3 is encoded by further DNA sequences in the sample. The chain recombines TRBV28 with TRBJ1-6; D might be TRBD1 (6 bases). The ends were cut back, 7 bases at V and 8 bases at J, with 18 bases in the middle. The germline gives CDR1 MDHEN, CDR2 SYDVKM. The CDR3 sequence is 15 residues long. The CDR3 DNA follows: TGTGCCAGCACCCCGGTGGACAGAGATTATTCACCCCTCCACTTT. This sequence encodes CASTPVDRDYSPLHF. Full variable domain (outside the CDR3, taken from reference TRBV28 and TRBJ1-6): DVKVTQSSRYLVKRTGEKVFLECVQDMDHENMFWYRQDPGLGLRLIYFSYDVKMKEKGDIPEGYSVSREKKERFSLILESASTNQTSMYLCASTPVDRDYSPLHFGNGTRLTVT.

This clone was observed many times. This chain connects TRBV4-1 to TRBJ1-2; D is ambiguous. Per germline, CDR1 MGHRA and CDR2 YSYEKL. Trimming shortened V by 0 bases and J by 6 bases, and 11 bases separated the two germline ends. The CDR3 extends over 14 amino acids. CDR3 region: CASSQDPSEDGYTF. The CDR3 DNA follows: TGCGCCAGCAGCCAAGATCCCTCGGAGGATGGCTACACCTTC.

This clone was recorded a few times. One junction end does not reproduce the germline sequence, and a read error may be involved. The V gene is TRBV28, the J gene TRBJ2-2, with 9 bases aligning to TRBD2. Germline CDR1 MDHEN, CDR2 SYDVKM. There are 16 residues in the CDR3. The CDR3 DNA reads as TGTGCCAGCAGTTGGACTAGCGTGCCTAACCCCGGGGAGTTGTTTTTT. Encoded protein: CASSWTSVPNPGELFF.